Following are 16 T cell receptor beta chains from one sample sequenced in a study of cytomegalovirus exposure and HLA in healthy donors (TCRdb year 2017). Library preparation was by the immunoSEQ multiplex PCR assay. Entries here come from immuneACCESS through TCRdb and include only in-frame sequences with V and J called. Some clones fail to appear in such tables; in the studies checked, an unresolved V gene covers under half of the shortfall, and the cause of the remainder is unknown. In all, the sample holds some 140,000 clones, and 84% of those were seen once. Of the sample, around 1.4% is held by the ten largest clones. Sample: PBMCs. Every receptor here comes from a woman aged 30 to 39 in good health and CMV-seronegative.

The chain is built from TRBV6-6 and TRBJ2-7; a possible D gene is TRBD1 (6 bases). V lost 5 bases and J lost 2, with 13 bases in between. The CDR3 has 14 residues. Germline loops: CDR1 MNHNY, CDR2 SVGAGI (reference sequence). CDR3 nucleotide sequence: TGTGCCAGCAGTGCCCAGGGGTCTCCCTACGAGCAGTACTTC. Translating it yields CASSAQGSPYEQYF.

The rearrangement joins TRBV18 to TRBJ1-3; D ambiguous. In germline, CDR1 is KGHSH, CDR2 LQKENI. Trimming pared 3 bases from V and 3 bases from J, leaving 6 bases between. This CDR3 spans 13 amino acids. DNA for the CDR3: TGTGCCAGCTCACCCCCGGTTGGAAACACCATATATTTT. Its protein product is CASSPPVGNTIYF.

The chain carries TRBV18 and TRBJ1-6, with D possibly TRBD1 on 5 matching bases. CDR1 is KGHSH, CDR2 LQKENI, per germline. This CDR3 region has 16 residues. The V gene lost 3 bases and the J gene lost 9 bases, with 18 bases spanning the gap. The CDR3 protein is CASSPDQGSFGSPLHF. Here the CDR3 DNA reads TGTGCCAGCTCACCCGATCAGGGAAGCTTCGGTTCACCCCTCCACTTT.

Here the CDR3 DNA reads TGCGCCAGCAGCTTGGGACTAGCGGGGGCCGGGGATTTCACAGATACGCAGTATTTT. It translates to CASSLGLAGAGDFTDTQYF. The V and J genes are TRBV5-1 and TRBJ2-3, with TRBD2 matching over 12 bases. The CDR3 spans 19 residues. The germline CDR1 and CDR2 sequences are SGHRS and YFSETQ. J lost 2 bases, V lost 0 bases, and 10 bases had no gene match.

The count of this clone is one. This chain links TRBV5-1 with TRBJ2-5; 8 positions agree with TRBD1. V trimming: 3 bases; J trimming: 5 bases; junction bases outside the gene matches: 0. The CDR3 covers 12 residues. In germline, CDR1 is SGHRS, CDR2 YFSETQ. The CDR3 region is CASSWTGETQYF. CDR3 DNA sequence: TGCGCCAGCAGCTGGACAGGGGAGACCCAGTACTTC. The whole variable domain, remainder taken from reference TRBV5-1 and TRBJ2-5, is KAGVTQTPRYLIKTRGQQVTLSCSPISGHRSVSWYQQTPGQGLQFLFEYFSETQRNKGNFPGRFSGRQFSNSRSEMNVSTLELGDSALYLCASSWTGETQYFGPGTRLLVL.

This clone was observed a few times. The J gene is TRBJ1-4, the V gene TRBV15, with TRBD1 matching 10 bases. Germline assignment: CDR1 LNHNV and CDR2 YYDKDF (reference sequence). V was pared by 5 bases and J by 4 bases, with 4 bases of the junction left unmatched. This CDR3 is 15 amino acids long. CDR3 nucleotides: TGTGCCACCAGCTTACGGACAGGGGGTAATGAAAAACTGTTTTTT. This translates into CATSLRTGGNEKLFF.

This chain uses TRBV28 with TRBJ1-1; tentative D call: TRBD1 (5 bases). V gave up 6 bases and J gave up 3 bases, with 14 bases separating them. The CDR3 spans 14 residues. The germline gives CDR1 MDHEN, CDR2 SYDVKM. Here the CDR3 DNA reads TGTGCCAGCAGGCCCATGGGGGGAGACACTGAAGCTTTCTTT. Translating gives CASRPMGGDTEAFF.

V and J are TRBV5-8 and TRBJ2-7, with 7 bases fitting TRBD2. CDR1 is SGHTS, CDR2 YDEGEE, per germline. The CDR3 is 14 residues long. The junction had 6 bases not matched to a gene; V was cut back by 4 bases and J by 2 bases. The CDR3: CASSRRGGPYEQYF. In nucleotides, the CDR3 is TGTGCCAGCAGCCGGAGGGGAGGGCCCTACGAGCAGTACTTC.

In DNA form, the CDR3 reads TGTGCCACCTCGGGGGAGTTAAGGGCTTTCTTT. Translating gives CATSGELRAFF. The V gene is TRBV19, the J gene TRBJ1-1; TRBD1 is a possible D gene (5 bases). The V gene's germline CDR1 is LNHDA and CDR2 SQIVND (reference sequence). The V and J ends lost 10 bases and 11 bases respectively, with 17 bases between them. The CDR3 is 11 residues long.

This clone showed up many times. This rearrangement joins TRBV2 to TRBJ1-1; unclear D gene. From germline, CDR1 is SNHLY and CDR2 FYNNEI. The CDR3 length is 12 residues. The V end lost 7 bases, the J end lost 5 bases, and 11 bases lay between the germline ends. In nucleotides, the CDR3 is TGTGCCAGCAAAGGCCCCGGGACTGAAGCTTTCTTT. Its translation: CASKGPGTEAFF. The full variable domain, with the rest looked up from reference TRBV2 and TRBJ1-1, is EPEVTQTPSHQVTQMGQEVILRCVPISNHLYFYWYRQILGQKVEFLVSFYNNEISEKSEIFDDQFSVERPDGSNFTLKIRSTKLEDSAMYFCASKGPGTEAFFGQGTRLTVV.

This clone was seen a few times. The J gene is TRBJ1-2, the V gene TRBV6-5; D is ambiguous. V dropped 0 bases and J dropped 5 bases, with 10 bases sitting between them. This CDR3 has 14 residues. Germline CDR1 reads MNHEY; CDR2 reads SVGAGI. In DNA, the CDR3 is TGTGCCAGCAGTTACTCGGTAGGCGGATATGGCTACACCTTC. Translated: CASSYSVGGYGYTF.

The CDR3 is CASSSPGGVGYEQYF. As DNA, the CDR3 is TGTGCCAGCAGTTCCCCGGGGGGGGTCGGATACGAGCAGTACTTC. The chain links TRBV6-5 to TRBJ2-7; TRBD2 matches 8 bases. V lost 4 bases to trimming and J lost 4 bases; unmatched junction nucleotides: 9. CDR1 MNHEY and CDR2 SVGAGI come from the germline V gene. This CDR3 region has 15 residues.

This chain connects TRBV13 to TRBJ1-1; TRBD1 aligns across 10 bases. The CDR3 runs to 17 residues. The germline gives CDR1 PRHDT, CDR2 FYEKMQ (reference sequence). V shed 5 bases and J 7 bases; nucleotides not matched to a gene: 16. CDR3 in amino acids: CASSLRWGQGRVYEAFF. CDR3 coding DNA: TGTGCCAGCAGCCTCCGCTGGGGACAGGGGAGGGTTTATGAAGCTTTCTTT.

The chain has TRBV7-2 and TRBJ2-7; TRBD2 matches at 7 bases. The length of the CDR3 is 13 residues. From germline, CDR1 is SGHTA and CDR2 FQGNSA. The V and J ends lost 1 base and 3 bases, in that order; junction bases with no gene match: 0. CDR3 in amino acids: CASSLGGGYEQYF. CDR3 in DNA: TGTGCCAGCAGCTTAGGGGGGGGCTACGAGCAGTACTTC.

As DNA, the CDR3 is TGTGCCATCAGTGAGTTGACAGCCCAGACCGGGGAGCTGTTTTTT. Its translation: CAISELTAQTGELFF. The gene calls are TRBV10-3 and TRBJ2-2; the D gene is possibly TRBD1 (5 bases). Germline V gives CDR1 ENHRY, CDR2 SYGVKD. Between the trimmed V and J ends, which lost 1 base and 5 bases, there was a span of 11 bases. The length of the CDR3 is 15 residues.

This chain connects TRBV11-2 to TRBJ2-7; 9 bases align to TRBD2. Germline V gene lookup returns CDR1 SGHAT and CDR2 FQNNGV. The V segment lost 5 bases and the J segment 6 bases; nucleotides outside the gene matches: 8. The CDR3 totals 14 residues. In DNA form, the CDR3 reads TGTGCCAGCAGCCCAGGCGCGGGGGGGATCGAGCAGTACTTC. This sequence encodes CASSPGAGGIEQYF.